This T cell receptor beta chain emerged from a study of PD-L1 blockade in urothelial cancer. Turning to the study itself: Individuals in the cohort had been given 0 to 3 earlier chemotherapy regimens. Blood samples had a median of around 140,000 T cells, tens of thousands of unique TCRs, and clonality 0.075 to 0.095.

CDR1 MDHEN and CDR2 SYDVKM come from the germline V gene. This CDR3 region has 16 residues. J gave up 2 bases and V 5 bases, and 10 bases lay outside the gene matches. The data were produced by immunoSEQ multiplex PCR, yet TCRdb's version contains in-frame clones alone and is incomplete. The top ten hold 15% to 17% of the sample, which has under 70,000 clones, about 85% seen once. Specified time point: pretreatment peripheral blood. Each patient supplied 1 to 8 pretreatment and on-treatment samples. The TCR originated in a man between 65 and 85 years old with urothelial cancer. The V and J genes are TRBV28 and TRBJ2-7; 9 bases match TRBD2. Specimen: PBMCs, collected around atezolizumab (anti-PD-L1) treatment. The CDR3 region is CASSPAGLASTYEQYF. CDR3 DNA sequence: TGTGCCAGCAGTCCCGCAGGACTAGCGTCCACCTACGAGCAGTACTTC.